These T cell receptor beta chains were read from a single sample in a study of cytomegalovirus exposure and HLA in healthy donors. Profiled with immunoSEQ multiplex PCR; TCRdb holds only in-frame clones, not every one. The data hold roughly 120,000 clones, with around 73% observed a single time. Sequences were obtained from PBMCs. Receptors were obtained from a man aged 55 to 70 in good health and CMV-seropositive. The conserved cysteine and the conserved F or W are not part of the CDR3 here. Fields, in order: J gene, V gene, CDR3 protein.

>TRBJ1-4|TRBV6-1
ASSEGRVEKLF
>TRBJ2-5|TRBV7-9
ASSTGYSETQY
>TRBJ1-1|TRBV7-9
ASSLGRNTEAF
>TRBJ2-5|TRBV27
ASSVSRAGTQY
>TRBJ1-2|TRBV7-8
ASSLVGGAEGYT
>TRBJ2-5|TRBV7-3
ASSVGTIKETQY
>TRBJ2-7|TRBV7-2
ASSLDGTGFYEQY
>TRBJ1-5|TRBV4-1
ASRQQGEQLQPQH
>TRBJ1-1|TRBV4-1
ASRHMNTEAF
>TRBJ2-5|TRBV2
ASSYIGQIKETQY
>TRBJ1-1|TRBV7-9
ASSSIGGGTEAF
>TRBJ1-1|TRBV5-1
ASSSGGSRGNTEAF
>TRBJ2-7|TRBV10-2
ASGETLSSYEQY
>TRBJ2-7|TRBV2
ASSALRSSYEQY
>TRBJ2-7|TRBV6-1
ASSARDRDGEQY
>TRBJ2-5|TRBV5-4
ASSIQGYQETQY
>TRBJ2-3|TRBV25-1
ASSDPGE
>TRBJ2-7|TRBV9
ASSQAGSTYEQY
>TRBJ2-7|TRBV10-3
AISQTEDEQY
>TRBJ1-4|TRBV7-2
ASSPRAGTYEKLF
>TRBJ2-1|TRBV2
ASISPFYNEQF
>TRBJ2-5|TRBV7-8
ASSLNTGTSVGETQY
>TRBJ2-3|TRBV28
ASTSEIAGKHTDTQY
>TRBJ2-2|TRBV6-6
ASSGTSGGELF
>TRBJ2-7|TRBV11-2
ASSSRPGGEQY
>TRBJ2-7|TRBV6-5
ASTDPGSEQY
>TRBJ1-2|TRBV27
ASSNLPGTGVGGYT
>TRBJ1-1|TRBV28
ASGSGGTEAF
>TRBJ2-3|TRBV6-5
ASRRGGRGRDTQY
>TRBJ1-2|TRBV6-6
ASSFRLTVGYGYT
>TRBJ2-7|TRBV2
ASRRSGGPFEQY
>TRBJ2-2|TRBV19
ASSKMRQGRTGELF
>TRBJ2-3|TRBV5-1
ASSPGLATDTQY
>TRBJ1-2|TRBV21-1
ASSKAEGRNYGYT
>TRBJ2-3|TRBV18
ASSPMDRGQY
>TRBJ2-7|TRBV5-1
ASSFSTSGAYEQY
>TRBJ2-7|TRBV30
AWRDDRAYEQY
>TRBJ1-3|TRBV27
ASREDRKPGNTIY
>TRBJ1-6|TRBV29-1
SVAETGDGNSPLH
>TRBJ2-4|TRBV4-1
ASSQWGGLAKNIQY
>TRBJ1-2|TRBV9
ASSVRGEGGYT
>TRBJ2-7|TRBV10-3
AAGQGTYEQY
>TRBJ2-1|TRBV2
ASSQTRGYNEQF
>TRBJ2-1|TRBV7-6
ASSSLAGGHNEQF
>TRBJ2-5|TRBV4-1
ASSPAGQLGETQY
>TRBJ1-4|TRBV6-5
ASSSLSGEKLF
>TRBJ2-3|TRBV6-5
ASKIAGTDTQY
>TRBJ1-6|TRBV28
ASTRQTSYNSPLH
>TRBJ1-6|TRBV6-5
ASSYSRNALLD
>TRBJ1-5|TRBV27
ASSPYRELQPQH
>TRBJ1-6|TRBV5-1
ASSMGGDRRNSPLH